The table lists the clone carrying this T cell receptor beta chain with a few counts. V lost 4 bases and J 8 bases, leaving 11 bases between the germline ends. The CDR3 is 11 residues long. Germline lookup yields CDR1 DFQATT and CDR2 SNEGSKA (reference sequence). This sample was included in a study of shared clonotypes between healthy human individuals. Profiled with immunoSEQ multiplex PCR; TCRdb holds only in-frame clones, not every one. The sample carries about 640,000 clones, 72% recorded once. V is TRBV20-1 and J is TRBJ1-2; D is ambiguous. This TCR was recovered from a woman aged 25 to 39 in good health. Sequencing was carried out using memory CD4+ T cells sorted from blood. Described subset: CD45RA-negative fraction. The CDR3 is CSATRSEGYTF. The CDR3 bases are TGCAGTGCTACAAGATCGGAGGGCTACACCTTC.